The 28 T cell receptor beta chains presented below share a single source sample, sequenced in a study of CD8+CD57+ T cells in acquired aplastic anemia. Both TCR beta VDJ combination and CDR3 sequence profiling were carried out. Genomic DNA was the template for this profiling. TCRdb called the reads again in MiXCR, with one record for every CDR3 protein. The sample lists 400,000 to 500,000 distinct CDR3 sequences; around 72% were seen once. Sequenced: sorted CD4+, CD8+, or CD8+CD57+ T cells (not recorded which) from PBMCs. Receptors originate from a human donor in good health, serving as a control.

The CDR3 reads CASSFQRVSYNSPLHF. The DNA of the CDR3 is TGTGCCAGCAGCTTTCAGCGGGTGTCCTATAATTCACCCCTCCACTTT. The chain has TRBV5-5 and TRBJ1-6; D is ambiguous. Trimming pared 2 bases from V and 1 base from J, leaving 10 bases between. The CDR3 consists of 16 residues. Germline V lookup: CDR1 SGHKS, CDR2 YYEKEE (reference sequence).

The chain employs TRBV29-1 and TRBJ1-5; D gene uncertain. Germline assignment: CDR1 SQVTM and CDR2 ANQGSEA. This CDR3 contains 14 residues. Deletions cut 4 bases from V and 2 bases from J, with 12 bases between. The CDR3 protein is CSVVAGNGNQPQHF. The CDR3 region has the DNA TGCAGCGTTGTCGCAGGCAATGGCAATCAGCCCCAGCATTTT.

In its sample, this clonotype was seen once. V usage is TRBV9 and J usage is TRBJ2-7; the match to TRBD1 covers 8 bases. Unmatched junction bases numbered 7, after V lost 3 bases and J lost 2 bases. Germline lookup yields CDR1 SGDLS and CDR2 YYNGEE. This CDR3 contains 15 residues. The CDR3 region has the DNA TGTGCCAGCAGCGCCGCGGGGACAGGTCCCTACGAGCAGTACTTC. It is translated as CASSAAGTGPYEQYF.

The chain links TRBV9 to TRBJ2-5; D unclear. The length of the CDR3 is 15 residues. CDR1 is SGDLS, CDR2 YYNGEE, per germline. The V gene lost 4 bases and the J gene lost 11 bases, with 24 bases spanning the gap. DNA of the CDR3: TGTGCCAGCAGCTTAAGCTTGACTCATCGAGATACGCAGTACTTC. It encodes CASSLSLTHRDTQYF.

The chain employs TRBV7-4 and TRBJ1-1; D gene uncertain. V lost 0 bases to trimming and J lost 10 bases, with 18 bases between them. Looked up from germline, CDR1 is SGHVT and CDR2 is SQSDAQ. The CDR3 is 15 residues long. The chain's CDR3 is CASSLARRMDPPAFF. Here the CDR3 DNA reads TGTGCCAGCAGCTTAGCACGGAGGATGGACCCGCCAGCTTTCTTT.

This clonotype was counted between two and nine times. The chain links TRBV7-2 to TRBJ1-1; 11 nucleotides agree with TRBD1. Germline trimming cut 6 bases from V and 4 bases from J; bases unmatched to any gene: 7. The length of the CDR3 is 15 residues. The germline V gene encodes CDR1 SGHTA and CDR2 FQGNSA. The CDR3 sequence is CASRPSGTGGTEAFF. CDR3 DNA sequence: TGTGCCAGCAGACCGTCCGGGACAGGGGGCACTGAAGCTTTCTTT.

In this sample, this clonotype turned up a few times. The chain carries TRBV7-2 and TRBJ2-1; D perhaps matches TRBD2 (7 bases). V was pared by 6 bases and J by 12 bases, with 24 bases between. CDR3 length equals 15 residues. Germline loops: CDR1 SGHTA, CDR2 FQGNSA. This CDR3 reads CASSRVGGARDTQFF. Written as DNA, the CDR3 is TGTGCCAGCAGTCGTGTTGGGGGGGCGCGTGATACGCAGTTCTTC.

The count of this clonotype is one. This sequence joins TRBV12-3 or TRBV12-4 and TRBJ1-2; 8 bases fit TRBD1. With V trimmed by 10 bases and J by 4 bases, 17 bases remained unmatched. The CDR3 loop spans 16 amino acids. The CDR3: CAIGIDAGQGVYGYTF. The CDR3, as DNA: TGTGCCATCGGTATAGACGCAGGACAGGGCGTCTATGGCTACACCTTC.

Ten or more counts support this clonotype. V usage is TRBV19 and J usage is TRBJ2-2; unclear D gene. Germline V gene lookup returns CDR1 LNHDA and CDR2 SQIVND (reference sequence). The CDR3 consists of 13 residues. V lost 10 bases to trimming and J lost 7 bases, with 16 bases between them. CDR3 sequence (DNA): TGTGCCACGTCGCTTGGCGAGGACGGGGAGCTGTTTTTT. Amino acids: CATSLGEDGELFF.

Regarding this clonotype: At one of its ends the junction is not consistent with the germline gene, which may arise from a read error. V usage is TRBV29-1 and J usage is TRBJ2-7; 8 nucleotides align to TRBD2. CDR1 and CDR2 (germline): SQVTM, ANQGSEA. CDR3 size: 14 residues. CDR3 in DNA: TGCAGCGTTGATTCGGGGGGGGGGAGGTATGGGCAGACCTTT. Amino acid sequence: CSVDSGGGRYGQTF.

This clonotype was picked up many times. The gene calls are TRBV20-1 and TRBJ2-3; D is possibly TRBD1 (5 bases). The V gene's germline CDR1 is DFQATT and CDR2 SNEGSKA (reference sequence). With 5 bases removed from V and 0 bases from J, the gap between germline ends came to 12 bases. This CDR3 has 14 amino acids. The CDR3 region has the DNA TGCAGTGCTTCCATAACAGGCAGCACAGATACGCAGTATTTT. It is translated as CSASITGSTDTQYF.

This clonotype has just a few counts. The chain recombines TRBV25-1 with TRBJ2-3; 9 bases fit TRBD2. The CDR3 is 15 amino acids. Germline-derived CDR1 and CDR2 are MGHDK and SYGVNS. J lost 0 bases, V lost 2 bases, and 0 bases had no gene match. For the CDR3, the DNA is TGTGCCAGCAGTGAACTAGCGGGGAGCACAGATACGCAGTATTTT. Encoded protein: CASSELAGSTDTQYF.

This clonotype came up many times. The chain links TRBV5-1 to TRBJ1-3; D is perhaps TRBD1 (5 bases). The length of the CDR3 is 17 residues. V dropped 1 base and J dropped 0 bases, with 14 bases sitting between them. Germline loops: CDR1 SGHRS, CDR2 YFSETQ. The CDR3 nucleotides are TGCGCCAGCAGCTTGTGGAGCACAGGCAGCTCTGGAAACACCATATATTTT. Translated, it gives CASSLWSTGSSGNTIYF.

This clonotype was observed once. Germline is not matched at one junction end, which may reflect a read error. The chain combines TRBV7-3 with TRBJ1-1; no reliable D call. This CDR3 is built from 13 residues. Germline V gene sequence: CDR1 SGHTA, CDR2 FQGTGA. CDR3 DNA sequence: TGTGCCAGCAGCCATAACATGAACACTGAAGCGCTCTTT. Translated: CASSHNMNTEALF.

The chain recombines TRBV9 with TRBJ1-6, with D unresolved. The CDR3 contains 15 residues. The V gene lost 4 bases and the J gene lost 15 bases, with 23 bases spanning the gap. From germline, CDR1 is SGDLS and CDR2 YYNGEE. The CDR3 DNA is TGTGCCAGCAGCCCCATAGCGGCGGGCCAATTGCTCCTCCACTTT. This sequence encodes CASSPIAAGQLLLHF. Drawing the rest from reference TRBV9 and TRBJ1-6, the complete variable domain is DSGVTQTPKHLITATGQRVTLRCSPRSGDLSVYWYQQSLDQGLQFLIQYYNGEERAKGNILERFSAQQFPDLHSELNLSSLELGDSALYFCASSPIAAGQLLLHFGNGTRLTVT.

The chain carries TRBV7-3 and TRBJ1-5, with D maybe TRBD1 (5 bases). Germline lookup yields CDR1 SGHTA and CDR2 FQGTGA. Trimming cost V 4 bases and J 3 bases, with 13 bases left between them. The CDR3 is made up of 15 amino acids. Here the CDR3 reads CASSSAAGPNQPQHF. In DNA, the CDR3 is TGTGCCAGCAGCTCTGCGGCGGGGCCCAATCAGCCCCAGCATTTT. Full variable domain (missing parts from reference TRBV7-3 and TRBJ1-5): GAGVSQTPSNKVTEKGKYVELRCDPISGHTALYWYRQSLGQGPEFLIYFQGTGAADDSGLPNDRFFAVRPEGSVSTLKIQRTERGDSAVYLCASSSAAGPNQPQHFGDGTRLSIL.

V gene TRBV7-9 combines with J gene TRBJ1-1, with 7 bases fitting TRBD1. CDR3 length: 13 amino acids. V was clipped by 11 bases and J by 6 bases; unmatched bases: 12. From germline, CDR1 is SEHNR and CDR2 FQNEAQ (reference sequence). CDR3 coding DNA: TGTGCCGGATCCAGGGGGACCTACCCTGAAGCTTTCTTT. This gives the protein CAGSRGTYPEAFF.

J is TRBJ1-5 and V is TRBV2; D perhaps matches TRBD2 (5 bases). TRBJ2-3 explains the end of the DNA better; the J call may be wrong. Germline V gene lookup returns CDR1 SNHLY and CDR2 FYNNEI. CDR3 length: 13 residues. The CDR3 region is CASRGDQVHPQYF. The CDR3 coding sequence is TGTGCCAGCAGGGGAGACCAGGTACATCCCCAGTATTTT.

This chain uses TRBV15 with TRBJ2-7; weak D call: TRBD2 (6 bases). The germline CDR1 and CDR2 sequences are LNHNV and YYDKDF (reference sequence). The CDR3 has 15 amino acids. This CDR3 reads CATTRREDATVEHFV. The CDR3 DNA reads TGTGCCACCACCAGAAGGGAGGACGCCACCGTCGAGCATTTCGTG.

This clonotype was seen many times. V is TRBV6-5 and J is TRBJ2-5, with TRBD2 identical over 13 bases. Per germline, CDR1 MNHEY and CDR2 SVGAGI. After removal of 6 bases from V and 2 bases from J, the junction contained 3 bases not matched to a gene. The CDR3 length is 15 residues. This CDR3 is CASRKGLAGQETQYF. CDR3 in DNA: TGTGCCAGCAGGAAGGGACTAGCGGGGCAAGAGACCCAGTACTTC.

This clonotype has more than one count but fewer than ten. The CDR3 loop is CASSPVTGDEFF. CDR3 DNA sequence: TGTGCCAGCAGCCCAGTAACAGGGGATGAGTTCTTC. The chain recombines TRBV4-2 with TRBJ2-1, with 7 bases that match TRBD1. J gave up 14 bases and V 4 bases, and 8 bases lay outside the gene matches. The CDR3 sequence is 12 residues long. Germline assignment: CDR1 LGHNA and CDR2 YNFKEQ.

V and J are TRBV4-1 and TRBJ2-3, with D perhaps assigned TRBD1 or TRBD2 (5 bases each). Germline-derived CDR1 and CDR2 are MGHRA and YSYEKL. Between the trimmed V and J ends, which lost 0 bases and 8 bases, there was a span of 15 bases. The CDR3 is 15 residues long. This chain's CDR3 is CASSQDPGADGTQYF. The CDR3, as DNA: TGCGCCAGCAGCCAAGATCCCGGGGCCGACGGTACGCAGTATTTT.

About this clonotype itself: One junction end does not reproduce the germline sequence, and a read error may be involved. The chain employs TRBV9 and TRBJ1-6; unclear D gene. Germline CDR1 SGDLS, CDR2 YYNGEE. The length of the CDR3 is 13 residues. In DNA, the CDR3 is TGTGCCAGCAGCCTAGATCCTGATTCGCCCCACCACTTT. Translating gives CASSLDPDSPHHF.

This clonotype came up many times. The V and J genes are TRBV19 and TRBJ2-3; 7 bases agree with TRBD2. The germline V gene has CDR1 LNHDA and CDR2 SQIVND (reference sequence). V was pared by 9 bases and J by 1 base, with 10 bases of the junction left unmatched. The CDR3 is made up of 15 amino acids. CDR3 sequence (DNA): TGTGCCAGCCAGCCGCAGCGGGGACGCACAGATACGCAGTATTTT. This encodes CASQPQRGRTDTQYF. Based on the CDR3 plus reference TRBV19 and TRBJ2-3, the full variable domain is DGGITQSPKYLFRKEGQNVTLSCEQNLNHDAMYWYRQDPGQGLRLIYYSQIVNDFQKGDIAEGYSVSREKKESFPLTVTSAQKNPTAFYLCASQPQRGRTDTQYFGPGTRLTVL.

This clonotype was seen ten or more times. The chain uses TRBV7-9 and TRBJ1-1, with TRBD1 matching 8 bases. Germline CDR1 is SEHNR and CDR2 is FQNEAQ (reference sequence). The CDR3 runs 14 residues. Unmatched junction bases numbered 7, after V lost 5 bases and J lost 5 bases. CDR3 nucleotides: TGTGCCAGCAGCCTAGTGGACAGGGCGACTGAAGCTTTCTTT. Translating it yields CASSLVDRATEAFF.

This clonotype has more than one count but fewer than ten. The chain is built from TRBV7-6 and TRBJ2-5; 7 bases are a match to TRBD2. Unmatched junction bases numbered 3, after V lost 6 bases and J lost 5 bases. CDR1 SGHVS and CDR2 FNYEAQ come from the germline V gene. The CDR3 length is 12 residues. The CDR3 DNA sequence: TGTGCCAGCAGGCGCGGGGGTGAGACCCAGTACTTC. Amino acid sequence: CASRRGGETQYF.

The chain has TRBV2 and TRBJ2-7; 10 bases fit TRBD2. The better agreement between TRBJ2-1 and the DNA end casts doubt on the J call. Germline V CDR1 and CDR2: SNHLY, FYNNEI. The CDR3 is 15 residues long. CDR3 sequence: CASSQRSGGRDEQFF. In DNA, the CDR3 is TGTGCCAGCAGCCAACGTAGCGGGGGGCGGGACGAGCAGTTCTTC.

This clonotype has just one count. The germline gene is not matched at one end of the junction; a read error may be the cause. The genes are TRBV7-2 and TRBJ2-7, with unresolved D. CDR1 and CDR2 from the germline V gene are SGHTA and FQGNSA. The CDR3 has 13 residues. As DNA, the CDR3 is TGTGCCAGCAGCTCCGCGGTCCCCCCCCAGCAGTTTTTC. It codes for CASSSAVPPQQFF. The variable domain in full, with the rest retrieved from reference TRBV7-2 and TRBJ2-7, is GAGVSQSPSNKVTEKGKDVELRCDPISGHTALYWYRQSLGQGLEFLIYFQGNSAPDKSGLPSDRFSAERTGGSVSTLTIQRTQQEDSAVYLCASSSAVPPQQFFGPGTRLTVT.